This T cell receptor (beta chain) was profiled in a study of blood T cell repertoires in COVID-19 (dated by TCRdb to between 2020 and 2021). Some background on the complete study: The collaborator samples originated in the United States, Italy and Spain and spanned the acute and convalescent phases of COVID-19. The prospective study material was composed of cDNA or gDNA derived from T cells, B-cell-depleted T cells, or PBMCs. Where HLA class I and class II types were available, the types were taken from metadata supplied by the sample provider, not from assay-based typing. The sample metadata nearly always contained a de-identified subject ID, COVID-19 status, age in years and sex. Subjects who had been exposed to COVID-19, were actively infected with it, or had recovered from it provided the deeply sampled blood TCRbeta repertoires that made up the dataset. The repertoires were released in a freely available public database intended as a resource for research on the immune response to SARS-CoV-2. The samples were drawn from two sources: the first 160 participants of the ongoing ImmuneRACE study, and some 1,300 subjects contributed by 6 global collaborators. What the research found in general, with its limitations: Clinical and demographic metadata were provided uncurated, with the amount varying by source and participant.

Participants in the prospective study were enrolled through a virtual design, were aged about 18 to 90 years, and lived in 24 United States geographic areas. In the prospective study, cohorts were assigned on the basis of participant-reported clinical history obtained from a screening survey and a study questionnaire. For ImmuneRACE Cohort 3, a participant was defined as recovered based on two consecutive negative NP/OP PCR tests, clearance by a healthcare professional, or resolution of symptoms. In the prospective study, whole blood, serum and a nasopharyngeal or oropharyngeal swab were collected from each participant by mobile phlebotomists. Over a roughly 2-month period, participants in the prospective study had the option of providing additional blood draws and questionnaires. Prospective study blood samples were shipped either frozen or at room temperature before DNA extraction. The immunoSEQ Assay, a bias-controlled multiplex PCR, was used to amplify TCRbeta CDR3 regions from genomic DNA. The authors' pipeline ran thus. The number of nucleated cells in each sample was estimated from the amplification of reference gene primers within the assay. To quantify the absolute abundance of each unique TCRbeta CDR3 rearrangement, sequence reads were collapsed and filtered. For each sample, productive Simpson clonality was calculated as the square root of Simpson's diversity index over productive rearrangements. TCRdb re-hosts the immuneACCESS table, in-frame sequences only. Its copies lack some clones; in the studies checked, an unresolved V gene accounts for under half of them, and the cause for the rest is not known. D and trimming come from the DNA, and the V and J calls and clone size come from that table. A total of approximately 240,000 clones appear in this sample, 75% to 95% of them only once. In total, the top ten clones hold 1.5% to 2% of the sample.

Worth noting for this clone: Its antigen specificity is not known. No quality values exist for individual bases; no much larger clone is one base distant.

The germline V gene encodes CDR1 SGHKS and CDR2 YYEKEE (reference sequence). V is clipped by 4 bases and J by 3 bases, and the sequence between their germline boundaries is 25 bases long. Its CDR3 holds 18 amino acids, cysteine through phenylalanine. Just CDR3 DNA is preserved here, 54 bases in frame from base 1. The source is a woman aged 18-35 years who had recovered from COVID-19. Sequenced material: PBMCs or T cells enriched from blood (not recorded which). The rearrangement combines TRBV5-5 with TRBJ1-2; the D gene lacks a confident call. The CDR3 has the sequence CASSRLVLAGTLYYGYTF. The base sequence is TGTGCCAGCAGCCGTCTTGTCTTGGCGGGCACCCTTTACTATGGCTACACCTTC.